The 25 T cell receptor beta chains in this list originate from one sample, sequenced in a study of OX40 agonist ivuxolimab in advanced cancers. Sequenced by immunoSEQ multiplex PCR; TCRdb stores in-frame clones only, minus some. The table lists 70,000 or so clones, roughly nine tenths of them singletons. The sample here was CD4+ or CD8+ T cells sorted from blood, taken in a trial of the OX40 agonist ivuxolimab. The receptors originated from an adult with an advanced solid tumor such as melanoma, head and neck, liver or kidney cancer.

This clone has only one observation. The chain joins TRBV6-6 to TRBJ2-1, with TRBD2 as a possible D gene (5 bases). Germline CDR1 is MNHNY and CDR2 is SVGAGI (reference sequence). V gave up 8 bases and J gave up 1 base, with 9 bases separating them. The CDR3 has 13 amino acids. The CDR3 spells CASGLGSYNEQFF. CDR3 bases: TGTGCCAGCGGACTGGGATCCTACAATGAGCAGTTCTTC.

V gene TRBV6-5 combines with J gene TRBJ2-7, with D hard to call. The CDR3 length is 12 residues. Trimming took off 2 bases at V and 6 bases at J, with 8 bases between the two ends. Germline-derived CDR1 and CDR2 are MNHEY and SVGAGI. The CDR3 coding sequence is TGTGCCAGCAGTTACACCATCGGCGAGCAGTACTTC. It specifies CASSYTIGEQYF.

The gene calls are TRBV7-9 and TRBJ2-3, with D perhaps matching TRBD1 (5 bases). V gave up 5 bases and J gave up 1 base, with 7 bases separating them. Germline values: CDR1 SEHNR, CDR2 FQNEAQ (reference sequence). The CDR3 extends over 13 amino acids. CDR3 nucleotide sequence: TGTGCCAGCAGCAAACAGGGCACAGATACGCAGTATTTT. Its translation is CASSKQGTDTQYF.

The chain combines TRBV5-4 with TRBJ1-5; 7 nucleotides align to TRBD1. Unmatched junction bases numbered 4, after V lost 0 bases and J lost 4 bases. Germline CDR1 is SGHNT and CDR2 is YYREEE (reference sequence). The CDR3 totals 15 residues. The CDR3 loop is CASSLDTGANQPQHF. As DNA, the CDR3 is TGTGCCAGCAGCTTGGATACAGGGGCAAATCAGCCCCAGCATTTT.

This chain uses TRBV5-5 with TRBJ1-2, with D uncertain. Trimming left V 1 base short and J 5 bases short, with 15 bases between. CDR3 length equals 15 residues. Germline V gene data show CDR1 as SGHKS and CDR2 as YYEKEE (reference sequence). DNA for the CDR3: TGTGCCAGCAGCTTGACCGGGTTTGGGTTTTATGGCTACACCTTC. This gives the protein CASSLTGFGFYGYTF.

The chain couples TRBV7-6 to TRBJ2-3, with TRBD2 matching 8 bases. CDR1 SGHVS and CDR2 FNYEAQ come from the germline V gene. V lost 1 base to trimming and J lost 7 bases; unmatched junction nucleotides: 7. The CDR3 length is 15 residues. The CDR3 reads CASSLDIGGGYTQYF. In DNA form, the CDR3 reads TGTGCCAGCAGCTTAGATATTGGCGGGGGGTATACGCAGTATTTT.

This clone was counted between two and nine times. The chain links TRBV15 to TRBJ1-1; no definite D call. Deletions cut 0 bases from V and 0 bases from J, with 8 bases between. Germline V gene lookup returns CDR1 LNHNV and CDR2 YYDKDF (reference sequence). This CDR3 is built from 15 residues. The CDR3 bases are TGTGCCACCAGCAGAGATTGGCAGTTGAACACTGAAGCTTTCTTT. This encodes CATSRDWQLNTEAFF.

This chain links TRBV6-5 with TRBJ1-1; D may be TRBD1 (5 bases). The CDR3 has 14 residues. The V and J ends lost 0 bases and 6 bases respectively, with 11 bases between them. CDR1 and CDR2 (germline): MNHEY, SVGAGI. This CDR3 is CASSYSYRGPEAFF. The CDR3 bases are TGTGCCAGCAGTTACTCCTACCGGGGCCCTGAAGCTTTCTTT.

The CDR3 sequence is CASSSPARSHNEQFF. Here the CDR3 DNA reads TGTGCCAGCAGTTCCCCGGCTAGGAGCCACAATGAGCAGTTCTTC. The J gene is TRBJ2-1, the V gene TRBV6-5; no clear D gene. With 4 bases removed from V and 5 bases from J, the gap between germline ends came to 15 bases. The CDR3 runs to 15 residues. CDR1 and CDR2 from the germline V gene are MNHEY and SVGAGI.

The V and J genes are TRBV25-1 and TRBJ1-2; D gene unclear. Between the trimmed V and J ends, which lost 0 bases and 7 bases, there was a span of 6 bases. Germline CDR1 MGHDK, CDR2 SYGVNS. The length of the CDR3 is 12 residues. The CDR3 DNA follows: TGTGCCAGCAGTGAATATGTGGGTGGCTACACCTTC. Translation gives CASSEYVGGYTF.

This sequence joins TRBV30 and TRBJ2-1, with a weak D call TRBD2 (5 bases). The CDR3 is 12 amino acids. The germline CDR1 and CDR2 sequences are GTSNPN and SVGIG (reference sequence). V was pared by 8 bases and J by 0 bases, with 8 bases between. CDR3 in DNA: TGTGCCGTCGAGGGCTCCTACAATGAGCAGTTCTTC. Translating it yields CAVEGSYNEQFF.

The chain recombines TRBV18 with TRBJ1-2; 8 positions match TRBD1. The V gene end was trimmed by 2 bases and the J gene end by 7 bases; junction bases not matched to a gene: 9. The germline gives CDR1 KGHSH, CDR2 LQKENI. This CDR3 is built from 15 residues. The CDR3 protein is CASSPFGQGISGYTF. The CDR3 DNA is TGTGCCAGCTCACCATTCGGACAGGGAATATCTGGCTACACCTTC.

J is TRBJ2-3 and V is TRBV7-2, with 7 bases that match TRBD1. This CDR3 comprises 14 residues. Germline CDR1 SGHTA, CDR2 FQGNSA. The V gene end was trimmed by 5 bases and the J gene end by 5 bases; junction bases not matched to a gene: 7. CDR3 sequence reads: CASSKRGQLDTQYF. DNA of the CDR3: TGTGCCAGCAGCAAAAGGGGGCAGTTAGATACGCAGTATTTT.

CDR3: CASSVEGPSNTGELFF. The CDR3 coding sequence is TGTGCCAGCAGCGTAGAGGGACCCTCGAACACCGGGGAGCTGTTTTTT. The V call is TRBV9, the J call TRBJ2-2, with D perhaps given as TRBD1 or TRBD2 (5 bases each). CDR3 size: 16 residues. Germline loops: CDR1 SGDLS, CDR2 YYNGEE. V dropped 0 bases and J dropped 0 bases, with 9 bases sitting between them.

This chain connects TRBV5-1 to TRBJ2-3, with 7 bases aligning to TRBD2. Germline trimming cut 1 base from V and 5 bases from J; bases unmatched to any gene: 4. The germline V gene has CDR1 SGHRS and CDR2 YFSETQ. This CDR3 contains 14 residues. CDR3 residues: CASSLFGEGDTQYF. DNA for the CDR3: TGCGCCAGCAGCTTGTTCGGGGAGGGAGATACGCAGTATTTT.

The chain employs TRBV7-2 and TRBJ1-4; D gene ambiguous. V lost 4 bases and J lost 2, with 11 bases in between. Germline assignment: CDR1 SGHTA and CDR2 FQGNSA. CDR3 length equals 15 residues. The CDR3, as DNA: TGTGCCAGCAGCTCCACAACCGGGACTAATGAAAAACTGTTTTTT. Encoded protein: CASSSTTGTNEKLFF.

The chain joins TRBV7-3 to TRBJ1-1; no clear D. Per germline, CDR1 SGHTA and CDR2 FQGTGA. The CDR3 has 13 residues. The V gene lost 5 bases and the J gene lost 6 bases, with 13 bases spanning the gap. CDR3 residues: CASSPPGSAEAFF. The DNA of the CDR3 is TGTGCCAGCAGCCCGCCTGGGAGCGCTGAAGCTTTCTTT.

This sequence joins TRBV6-5 and TRBJ2-7, with D unclear. The germline V gene encodes CDR1 MNHEY and CDR2 SVGAGI. Trimming cost V 0 bases and J 2 bases, with 8 bases left between them. The CDR3 sequence is 14 residues long. CDR3 nucleotide sequence: TGTGCCAGCAGTTACTCCCCTAGTGCCTACGAGCAGTACTTC. It translates to CASSYSPSAYEQYF.

The chain joins TRBV18 to TRBJ2-7, with 15 bases aligning to TRBD2. The CDR3 sequence is 19 residues long. The junction had 8 bases not matched to a gene; V was cut back by 0 bases and J by 2 bases. Germline values: CDR1 KGHSH, CDR2 LQKENI. CDR3 sequence reads: CASSPPWTSGRAGPYEQYF. The CDR3 region has the DNA TGTGCCAGCTCACCACCGTGGACTAGCGGGAGGGCCGGTCCCTACGAGCAGTACTTC. The whole variable domain, filled in from reference TRBV18 and TRBJ2-7, reads NAGVMQNPRHLVRRRGQEARLRCSPMKGHSHVYWYRQLPEEGLKFMVYLQKENIIDESGMPKERFSAEFPKEGPSILRIQQVVRGDSAAYFCASSPPWTSGRAGPYEQYFGPGTRLTVT.

The V and J genes are TRBV4-2 and TRBJ1-3; D call uncertain. The CDR3 loop spans 13 amino acids. V gave up 1 base and J gave up 4 bases, with 5 bases separating them. Germline assignment: CDR1 LGHNA and CDR2 YNFKEQ. CDR3 DNA sequence: TGTGCCAGCAGCCAAGTAACAGGAAACACCATATATTTT. Translated: CASSQVTGNTIYF.

This clone was seen more than once but under ten times. The J gene is TRBJ2-5, the V gene TRBV4-3; D remains unclear. CDR3 length: 13 amino acids. The V and J ends lost 1 base and 11 bases respectively, with 14 bases between them. Germline-derived CDR1 and CDR2 are LGHNA and YSLEER. CDR3 nucleotide sequence: TGCGCCAGCAGCCAAGGTCGAAACACGGCTCAGTACTTC. Its translation is CASSQGRNTAQYF.

The chain is built from TRBV29-1 and TRBJ1-4; 7 nucleotides agree with TRBD1. The V and J ends lost 7 bases and 5 bases, in that order; junction bases with no gene match: 4. This CDR3 contains 12 residues. Looked up from germline, CDR1 is SQVTM and CDR2 is ANQGSEA. Here the CDR3 reads CSGAGGNEKLFF. CDR3 sequence (DNA): TGCAGCGGGGCAGGGGGGAATGAAAAACTGTTTTTT.

V and J are TRBV7-2 and TRBJ2-7, with TRBD2 matching 10 bases. This CDR3 spans 17 amino acids. With V trimmed by 2 bases and J by 9 bases, 16 bases remained unmatched. Germline V gene lookup returns CDR1 SGHTA and CDR2 FQGNSA. The CDR3 protein is CASSLTVAGGIPTGQYF. CDR3 DNA: TGTGCCAGCAGCTTAACTGTAGCGGGGGGAATTCCTACGGGGCAGTACTTC.

The chain combines TRBV27 with TRBJ2-1, with 9 bases aligning to TRBD1. V lost 5 bases and J lost 8; bases outside the gene matches: 13. The germline V gene encodes CDR1 MNHEY and CDR2 SMNVEV (reference sequence). This CDR3 has 16 amino acids. The CDR3: CASSTNRGRGWDEQFF. The CDR3 nucleotides are TGTGCCAGCAGTACCAACAGGGGGCGCGGGTGGGATGAGCAGTTCTTC.

The CDR3 DNA sequence: TGCGCCAGCAGAGGACAGCCGGGACTAGCGGGAGGGCTGAACACCGGGGAGCTGTTTTTT. It yields the protein CASRGQPGLAGGLNTGELFF. J is TRBJ2-2 and V is TRBV4-1; 16 bases align to TRBD2. V was pared by 6 bases and J by 1 base, with 11 bases of the junction left unmatched. The CDR3 has 20 amino acids. Germline-derived CDR1 and CDR2 are MGHRA and YSYEKL.